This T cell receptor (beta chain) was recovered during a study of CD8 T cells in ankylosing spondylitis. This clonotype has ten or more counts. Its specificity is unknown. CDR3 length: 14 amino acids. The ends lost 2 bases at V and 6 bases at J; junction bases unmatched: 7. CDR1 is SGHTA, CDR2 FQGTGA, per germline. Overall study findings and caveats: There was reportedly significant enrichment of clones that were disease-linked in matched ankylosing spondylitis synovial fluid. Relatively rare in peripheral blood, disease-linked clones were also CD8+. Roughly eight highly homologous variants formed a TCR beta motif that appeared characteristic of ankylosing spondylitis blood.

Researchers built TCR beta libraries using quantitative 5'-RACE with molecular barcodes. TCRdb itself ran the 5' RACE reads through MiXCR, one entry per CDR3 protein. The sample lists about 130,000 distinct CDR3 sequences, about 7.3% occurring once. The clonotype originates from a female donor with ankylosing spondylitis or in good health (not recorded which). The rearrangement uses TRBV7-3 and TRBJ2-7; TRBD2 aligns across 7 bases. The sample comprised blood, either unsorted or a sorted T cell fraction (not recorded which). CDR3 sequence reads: CASSLVGGEGEQYF. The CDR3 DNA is TGTGCCAGCAGCTTAGTTGGAGGGGAGGGCGAGCAGTACTTC.